The 19 T cell receptor beta chains in this list originate from one sample, sequenced in a study of T-cell reconstitution after alpha-beta-depleted transplantation in children. Unique molecular identifiers were incorporated during preparation of the TCRbeta library. TCRdb ran MiXCR on the PCR reads and lists one entry per CDR3 protein. The sample carries some 200,000 distinct CDR3 sequences, approximately 6.9% recorded once. Sequenced here: PBMCs, sampled before TCRalphabeta/CD19-depleted stem cell transplant. These receptor sequences come from a boy younger than 10 with acute lymphoblastic leukemia, due to receive a stem cell transplant.

In this sample, this clonotype turned up many times. The rearrangement joins TRBV20-1 to TRBJ2-7; tentative D call: TRBD1 (5 bases). V was clipped by 0 bases and J by 2 bases, with 14 bases between them. The CDR3 loop spans 15 amino acids. CDR1 is DFQATT, CDR2 SNEGSKA, per germline (reference sequence). This chain's CDR3 is CSARDASGNPYEQYF. CDR3 sequence (DNA): TGCAGTGCTAGAGATGCCTCAGGGAATCCCTACGAGCAGTACTTC.

This clonotype was detected ten times or more. The rearrangement joins TRBV29-1 to TRBJ1-2; D is perhaps TRBD1 (5 bases). CDR1 and CDR2 from the germline V gene are SQVTM and ANQGSEA. Deletions cut 5 bases from V and 0 bases from J, with 13 bases between. The CDR3 extends over 14 amino acids. CDR3: CSVPGPTSNYGYTF. The CDR3 DNA sequence: TGCAGCGTTCCGGGGCCGACATCTAACTATGGCTACACCTTC. Using reference TRBV29-1 and TRBJ1-2 for the parts outside the CDR3, the full variable domain is SAVISQKPSRDICQRGTSLTIQCQVDSQVTMMFWYRQQPGQSLTLIATANQGSEATYESGFVIDKFPISRPNLTFSTLTVSNMSPEDSSIYLCSVPGPTSNYGYTFGSGTRLTVV.

This clonotype was observed at least ten times. This sequence joins TRBV11-2 and TRBJ2-1; 8 bases fit TRBD2. The CDR3 runs to 14 residues. The V and J ends lost 7 bases and 7 bases, in that order; junction bases with no gene match: 9. Germline V gene sequence: CDR1 SGHAT, CDR2 FQNNGV. CDR3 nucleotides: TGTGCCAGCAATCGGGGGGGCGGTCGGAATGAGCAGTTCTTC. This translates into CASNRGGGRNEQFF.

This clonotype was detected many times. The chain joins TRBV20-1 to TRBJ1-1; no reliable D call. The CDR3 totals 13 residues. Germline assignment: CDR1 DFQATT and CDR2 SNEGSKA (reference sequence). Between the trimmed V and J ends, which lost 3 bases and 0 bases, there was a span of 8 bases. The CDR3 bases are TGCAGTGCTAGCGGAGCTCTGAACACTGAAGCTTTCTTT. Amino acid sequence: CSASGALNTEAFF.

This clonotype was counted at least ten times. V and J are TRBV20-1 and TRBJ1-1; D is unresolved. Germline CDR1 is DFQATT and CDR2 is SNEGSKA (reference sequence). The CDR3 loop spans 13 amino acids. V gave up 2 bases and J gave up 8 bases, with 15 bases separating them. CDR3 nucleotide sequence: TGCAGTGCTAGACCACGTACCGCTTCCGAAGCTTTCTTT. This encodes CSARPRTASEAFF.

This clonotype occurred many times. CDR3 nucleotides: TGCGCCAGCAGCTCCGGACTAGTAGGGGGAGAGACCCAGTACTTC. Translation gives CASSSGLVGGETQYF. The rearrangement joins TRBV5-1 to TRBJ2-5; possible D gene TRBD2, 7 bases. V was cut by 3 bases and J by 4 bases, with 16 bases left in between. Germline V gives CDR1 SGHRS, CDR2 YFSETQ. CDR3 length: 15 amino acids.

This clonotype was seen ten or more times. The chain carries TRBV12-3 or TRBV12-4 and TRBJ2-1, with D tentatively TRBD1 (6 bases). Trimming took 4 bases from V and 9 from J, leaving 25 bases between them. This CDR3 is 17 amino acids long. CDR3 sequence reads: CASSSRDGRGRRGEQFF. The DNA of the CDR3 is TGTGCCAGCAGTTCCCGAGATGGCAGGGGACGTCGGGGTGAGCAGTTCTTC.

This clonotype was observed a handful of times. The chain joins TRBV20-1 to TRBJ1-6; maybe TRBD1 (6 bases). The CDR3 covers 17 residues. Germline assignment: CDR1 DFQATT and CDR2 SNEGSKA (reference sequence). V lost 2 bases and J lost 10, with 24 bases in between. CDR3 coding DNA: TGCAGTGCTAGAAAGACTACAGGGAAGAGGGGGAGGTCACCCCTCCACTTT. Its translation: CSARKTTGKRGRSPLHF.

This clonotype came up many times. This rearrangement joins TRBV6-7 to TRBJ2-7, with D uncertain. TRBV6-7 is marked as an open reading frame, function uncertain. V was clipped by 1 base and J by 4 bases, with 2 bases between them. The CDR3 has 11 residues. Here the CDR3 DNA reads TGTGCCAGCAGTTACTATTACGAGCAGTACTTC. Translation gives CASSYYYEQYF.

This clonotype was found many times. The chain links TRBV18 to TRBJ2-5; D gene ambiguous. Looked up from germline, CDR1 is KGHSH and CDR2 is LQKENI. V gave up 2 bases and J gave up 5 bases, with 12 bases separating them. The CDR3 runs to 14 residues. DNA of the CDR3: TGTGCCAGCTCACCAAAGGCTCCCGGGGAGACCCAGTACTTC. Its translation: CASSPKAPGETQYF.

This clonotype was seen more than once but under ten times. The chain recombines TRBV6-5 with TRBJ2-5, with 14 nucleotides matching TRBD2. From germline, CDR1 is MNHEY and CDR2 SVGAGI. The CDR3 loop spans 18 amino acids. V lost 4 bases and J lost 5; bases outside the gene matches: 12. In DNA, the CDR3 is TGTGCCAGCAGTTCCGCTCCGGGACTAGCGGGGGAGGAGGAGACCCAGTACTTC. Its translation is CASSSAPGLAGEEETQYF.

V gene TRBV12-3 or TRBV12-4 combines with J gene TRBJ2-1; TRBD2 agrees at 9 bases. The CDR3 is made up of 16 amino acids. The junction had 10 bases not matched to a gene; V was cut back by 2 bases and J by 8 bases. CDR3 DNA sequence: TGTGCCAGCAGTTTATTGGTAGCGGGGGATATCGATGAGCAGTTCTTC. Translating gives CASSLLVAGDIDEQFF.

The chain uses TRBV7-8 and TRBJ2-3; a weak D match, TRBD2 (6 bases). The CDR3 sequence is 15 residues long. Germline V CDR1 and CDR2: SGHVS, FQNEAQ. The ends were cut back, 6 bases at V and 2 bases at J, with 15 bases in the middle. Written as DNA, the CDR3 is TGTGCCAGCAGGAACGGAGGGCTCCACACAGATACGCAGTATTTT. Translated: CASRNGGLHTDTQYF. The full variable domain, with the rest looked up from reference TRBV7-8 and TRBJ2-3, is GAGVSQSPRYKVAKRGQDVALRCDPISGHVSLFWYQQALGQGPEFLTYFQNEAQLDKSGLPSDRFFAERPEGSVSTLKIQRTQQEDSAVYLCASRNGGLHTDTQYFGPGTRLTVL.

This clonotype was seen only a few times. The gene calls are TRBV6-5 and TRBJ2-2; D gene unclear. This CDR3 comprises 16 residues. CDR1 and CDR2 (germline): MNHEY, SVGAGI. The ends were cut back, 2 bases at V and 3 bases at J, with 13 bases in the middle. The CDR3 is CASSYGRLLYTGELFF. The DNA of the CDR3 is TGTGCCAGCAGTTACGGGCGGCTCCTCTACACCGGGGAGCTGTTTTTT.

This clonotype showed up many times. The chain is built from TRBV10-3 and TRBJ2-1, with D possibly matching TRBD1 (6 bases). This CDR3 spans 16 amino acids. Per germline, CDR1 ENHRY and CDR2 SYGVKD. Trimming cost V 6 bases and J 1 base, with 16 bases left between them. The CDR3 protein is CAISNPGTPSYNEQFF. CDR3 in DNA: TGTGCCATCAGCAACCCCGGGACACCTTCCTACAATGAGCAGTTCTTC.

This clonotype was found many times. The chain combines TRBV7-2 with TRBJ2-1; D could derive from TRBD1 or TRBD2 (5 bases each). V was cut by 7 bases and J by 10 bases, with 26 bases left in between. The CDR3 is made up of 16 amino acids. Germline V lookup: CDR1 SGHTA, CDR2 FQGNSA. CDR3 in amino acids: CASMLNGDQPHTEQFF. CDR3 coding DNA: TGTGCCAGCATGCTTAACGGGGACCAACCACATACGGAGCAGTTCTTC.

The V call is TRBV5-6, the J call TRBJ2-5; TRBD1 is a possible D gene (6 bases). V was trimmed by 0 bases and J by 5 bases, leaving 17 bases between them. Per the germline V gene, CDR1 is SGHDT and CDR2 is YYEEEE. CDR3 size: 16 residues. CDR3 nucleotides: TGTGCCAGCAGCTTGGCCAGGGGATGGATGTATGAGACCCAGTACTTC. Residues: CASSLARGWMYETQYF.

This clonotype was seen ten or more times. The V gene is TRBV30, the J gene TRBJ2-3; TRBD2 aligns across 8 bases. Germline V gene lookup returns CDR1 GTSNPN and CDR2 SVGIG (reference sequence). The CDR3 runs to 14 residues. Trimming at V came to 4 bases and at J to 4 bases, leaving 7 bases not matched to a gene. As DNA, the CDR3 is TGTGCCTGGACTCGGGGTAGCGGGGCAGATACGCAGTATTTT. This sequence encodes CAWTRGSGADTQYF.

This clonotype was seen many times. The V call is TRBV20-1, the J call TRBJ2-7; D gene ambiguous. Germline CDR1 is DFQATT and CDR2 is SNEGSKA (reference sequence). The CDR3 spans 12 residues. Deletions cut 6 bases from V and 3 bases from J, with 12 bases between. The CDR3 region has the DNA TGCAGTGCGAGACCCGCAGGCTACGAGCAGTACTTC. As protein: CSARPAGYEQYF.